Each of the 26 T cell receptor beta chains below was sequenced from the same sample in a study of blood T cells in healthy people across ages. The use of a sample-barcoded 5' primer and a J-beta primer mix characterized a second PCR of about 7 to 12 cycles. TCRdb re-derived calls from the 5' RACE reads in MiXCR, one entry per CDR3 protein. The table lists fewer than 2 million distinct CDR3 sequences, 30% to 40% of them singletons. Material: blood. The receptors were gathered from a human donor in good health.

This chain uses TRBV5-1 with TRBJ1-6; 7 positions match TRBD1. The length of the CDR3 is 15 residues. Germline assignment: CDR1 SGHRS and CDR2 YFSETQ. Trimming took 4 bases from V and 5 from J; bases not matched to a gene: 6. As DNA, the CDR3 is TGCGCCAGCAGCGGTGGGACAGACCATAATTCACCCCTCCACTTT. Protein sequence: CASSGGTDHNSPLHF.

Turning to this clonotype: A much larger clonotype is one base distant, so this may be a read error. This rearrangement joins TRBV6-5 to TRBJ2-5; D might be TRBD1 or TRBD2, each matching 6 bases. TRBJ2-1 matches the DNA end more closely, so the J call is doubtful. The CDR3 extends over 15 amino acids. The germline V gene encodes CDR1 MNHEY and CDR2 SVGAGI. The CDR3 nucleotides read TGTGCCAGCAGTTACTCGCCGGGGGCCCAAGAGACCCAGTTCTTC. It translates to CASSYSPGAQETQFF.

In this sample, this clonotype turned up once. The chain has TRBV5-1 and TRBJ2-3; D not resolved. The CDR3 sequence is 15 residues long. With 5 bases removed from V and 6 bases from J, the gap between germline ends came to 19 bases. Germline CDR1 is SGHRS and CDR2 is YFSETQ. The CDR3 DNA follows: TGCGCCAGCAGTAGGAGCGTTGCAAGCGTGGATACGCAGTATTTT. It specifies CASSRSVASVDTQYF. The full variable domain, its missing parts supplied by reference TRBV5-1 and TRBJ2-3, is KAGVTQTPRYLIKTRGQQVTLSCSPISGHRSVSWYQQTPGQGLQFLFEYFSETQRNKGNFPGRFSGRQFSNSRSEMNVSTLELGDSALYLCASSRSVASVDTQYFGPGTRLTVL.

The V call is TRBV6-4, the J call TRBJ1-1, with D possibly TRBD1 on 5 matching bases. V gave up 8 bases and J gave up 5 bases, with 18 bases separating them. CDR1 is MRHNA and CDR2 is SNTAGT in the germline V gene. This CDR3 spans 14 amino acids. CDR3 bases: TGTGCCAGCTCCCGGGACTTCGAGGGGACTGAAGCTTTCTTT. Protein: CASSRDFEGTEAFF.

Points on this clonotype: The junction does not match germline at one end; this may be a read error. The rearrangement uses TRBV7-2 and TRBJ2-7; tentatively, D is TRBD1 (6 bases). The CDR3 is made up of 16 amino acids. Germline CDR1 reads SGHTA; CDR2 reads FQGNSA. The CDR3 nucleotides are TGTGACAGCAGCTCCACAGGGCCTCGGACCCCCTACGAGCAGTACTTC. Translation gives CDSSSTGPRTPYEQYF.

Only a few counts were recorded for this clonotype. The genes are TRBV28 and TRBJ1-5; TRBD1 agrees at 8 bases. Looked up from germline, CDR1 is MDHEN and CDR2 is SYDVKM. Losses at the gene ends were 6 bases for V and 5 bases for J; bases not matched to a gene: 6. The CDR3 sequence is 14 residues long. This CDR3 reads CASSSGRGHQPQHF. CDR3 nucleotide sequence: TGTGCCAGCAGCTCCGGCAGGGGGCATCAGCCCCAGCATTTT.

The rearrangement joins TRBV9 to TRBJ1-2; the D gene is possibly TRBD1 (6 bases). The CDR3 has 16 amino acids. Germline loops: CDR1 SGDLS, CDR2 YYNGEE. V lost 3 bases to trimming and J lost 4 bases, with 19 bases between them. The CDR3 region is CASSGATPGAVYGYTF. DNA of the CDR3: TGTGCCAGCAGCGGAGCAACCCCAGGGGCCGTCTATGGCTACACCTTC.

This chain uses TRBV20-1 with TRBJ2-4; D tentatively reads TRBD1 or TRBD2 (6 bases each). The closer fit of TRBJ2-7 to the DNA end suggests the J call may be wrong. Per germline, CDR1 DFQATT and CDR2 SNEGSKA (reference sequence). CDR3 size: 14 residues. For the CDR3, the DNA is TGCAGTGCTAGAGATGTGGGGGGCCCTTACGAGCAGTACTTC. It translates to CSARDVGGPYEQYF.

Of note for this clonotype: The junction departs from the called germline gene at one end, perhaps through a read error. V is TRBV6-2 or TRBV6-3 and J is TRBJ1-5; 7 bases are shared with TRBD1. Germline CDR1 MNHEY, CDR2 SVGEGT. The CDR3 is 17 residues long. In DNA form, the CDR3 reads TGTGCCAGCAGCTACTCCGCTGGGGGACAGCCGTATCAGCCCCAGCATTTT. Translated, it gives CASSYSAGGQPYQPQHF.

This clonotype appeared a few times. V gene TRBV4-1 combines with J gene TRBJ2-7, with 14 bases that match TRBD2. The better agreement between TRBJ2-5 and the DNA end casts doubt on the J call. The CDR3 loop spans 16 amino acids. Germline V gives CDR1 MGHRA, CDR2 YSYEKL. CDR3 DNA sequence: TGCGCCAGCAGCCGAGGACTAGCGGGGGGCAAGGAGACCCAGTACTTC. Translation gives CASSRGLAGGKETQYF.

With respect to this clonotype: A much larger clone is a single base away; this may be a read error. The genes are TRBV4-3 and TRBJ2-3, with 9 bases fitting TRBD2. From germline, CDR1 is LGHNA and CDR2 YSLEER. This CDR3 comprises 19 residues. This CDR3 is CASIQGGAGGPNRSDTQYF. The DNA for the CDR3 is TGCGCCAGCATCCAAGGAGGGGCGGGGGGGCCGAATCGCTCAGATACGCAGTATTTT.

In this sample, this clonotype turned up a few times. A read error is possible here, since a much larger clone lies one base away. The rearrangement links TRBV20-1 to TRBJ2-7; 11 bases map to TRBD2. The trim removed 4 bases at V and 7 bases at J, leaving 9 bases unmatched. Germline lookup yields CDR1 DFQATT and CDR2 SNEGSKA (reference sequence). The CDR3 length is 14 residues. The CDR3, as DNA: TGCAGTGCTATAGCGGGGGGGTGGGGTAATGAGCAGTACTTC. Amino acid sequence: CSAIAGGWGNEQYF.

Concerning this clonotype itself: At one of its ends the junction is not consistent with the germline gene, which may arise from a read error. The genes are TRBV7-9 and TRBJ2-4; unclear D gene. The tail of the sequence fits TRBJ2-7 better, so the J call may be wrong. CDR3 length: 14 residues. From germline, CDR1 is SEHNR and CDR2 FQNEAQ (reference sequence). The CDR3 sequence: CAGRSDRETYEQYF. CDR3 bases: TGTGCCGGCAGGTCTGATAGGGAAACCTACGAGCAGTACTTC.

The chain couples TRBV29-1 to TRBJ2-5, with TRBD1 matching 10 bases. V dropped 5 bases and J dropped 7; count of bases not matched to a gene: 13. Germline CDR1 SQVTM, CDR2 ANQGSEA. CDR3 length: 15 amino acids. In DNA form, the CDR3 reads TGCAGCGTTTTAAGGGGGACAGGGGCCTCAGGGACCCAGTACTTC. Encoded protein: CSVLRGTGASGTQYF.

This clonotype has just a few counts. The chain links TRBV9 to TRBJ2-7, with 12 bases aligning to TRBD2. Per germline, CDR1 SGDLS and CDR2 YYNGEE. V lost 4 bases, J lost 7 bases, and 9 bases stayed unmatched. The length of the CDR3 is 15 residues. The CDR3 spells CASSPNLAGGLEQYF. The CDR3 nucleotides are TGTGCCAGCAGCCCCAATCTAGCGGGGGGGCTTGAGCAGTACTTC.

Concerning this clonotype itself: A read error may produce the germline difference seen at one junction end. The chain links TRBV5-6 to TRBJ2-1; TRBD1 is a possible D gene (5 bases). Germline CDR1 is SGHDT and CDR2 is YYEEEE. The CDR3 covers 16 residues. CDR3 protein: CASSSSLRQTYNEQFF. CDR3 sequence (DNA): TGTGCCAGCAGCTCGAGTCTTAGACAGACCTATAATGAGCAGTTCTTC.

This clonotype was seen repeatedly, ten times or more. The gene calls are TRBV9 and TRBJ2-7; TRBD1 agrees at 7 bases. The germline CDR1 and CDR2 sequences are SGDLS and YYNGEE. Trimming at V came to 0 bases and at J to 2 bases, leaving 2 bases not matched to a gene. This CDR3 has 14 amino acids. CDR3 coding DNA: TGTGCCAGCAGCGTAGGTCAGGGGGCCTACGAGCAGTACTTC. This gives the protein CASSVGQGAYEQYF.

This clonotype turned up a few times. The rearrangement joins TRBV6-2 or TRBV6-3 to TRBJ2-1, with D maybe TRBD1 (5 bases). With 1 base removed from V and 0 bases from J, the gap between germline ends came to 16 bases. CDR3 length: 18 amino acids. Germline CDR1 and CDR2: MNHEY and SVGEGT. Here the CDR3 DNA reads TGTGCCAGCAGTTACTTCCCGCACGACAGCAGCTCCTACAATGAGCAGTTCTTC. Its translation is CASSYFPHDSSSYNEQFF.

The gene calls are TRBV12-3 or TRBV12-4 and TRBJ2-3, with no clear D. V lost 3 bases and J lost 1, with 8 bases in between. The CDR3 covers 14 residues. CDR3 in DNA: TGTGCCAGCAGTTTCTCGCCCCGCACAGATACGCAGTATTTT. It encodes CASSFSPRTDTQYF.

Only a few counts were recorded for this clonotype. The V call is TRBV12-3 or TRBV12-4, the J call TRBJ1-6; D uncertain. The CDR3 runs to 13 residues. V dropped 5 bases and J dropped 9 bases, with 11 bases sitting between them. CDR3 in amino acids: CASSPVIASPLHF. Here the CDR3 DNA reads TGTGCCAGCAGTCCGGTCATAGCTTCACCCCTCCACTTT.

The V gene is TRBV24-1, the J gene TRBJ2-1; D uncertain. CDR3 length: 15 residues. Germline CDR1 KGHDR, CDR2 SFDVKD. Trimming pared 4 bases from V and 5 bases from J, leaving 14 bases between. Here the CDR3 reads CATSELGYSNNEQFF. In DNA, the CDR3 is TGTGCCACCAGTGAGTTAGGGTACAGCAACAATGAGCAGTTCTTC.

Note on this clonotype: One end of the junction is discordant with germline, which a read error may explain. The chain recombines TRBV2 with TRBJ2-7, with a tentative D call TRBD2 (6 bases). Per the germline V gene, CDR1 is SNHLY and CDR2 is FYNNEI. The CDR3 is 12 residues long. The CDR3 nucleotides read TGTGCCAACAGTCTAGCGACGGGCGAGCAGTACTTC. Its translation: CANSLATGEQYF.

This clonotype occurred a few times. This chain joins TRBV29-1 and TRBJ2-7; weak D call: TRBD1 (5 bases). CDR1 is SQVTM, CDR2 ANQGSEA, per germline. CDR3 length equals 12 residues. Trimming stripped 4 bases from V and 1 base from J, with 8 bases between. This chain's CDR3 is CSVAGLSYEQYF. The CDR3 DNA is TGCAGCGTTGCAGGGTTGTCCTACGAGCAGTACTTC.

This clonotype has only a few counts. The J gene is TRBJ1-2, the V gene TRBV10-3; 7 positions agree with TRBD1. The V segment lost 7 bases and the J segment 5 bases; nucleotides outside the gene matches: 10. Germline CDR1 ENHRY, CDR2 SYGVKD. This CDR3 region has 14 residues. CDR3 region: CAIKGQAFQYGYTF. The CDR3 coding sequence is TGTGCCATCAAAGGACAGGCCTTTCAATATGGCTACACCTTC.

This clonotype was seen ten or more times. The V call is TRBV5-1, the J call TRBJ2-3; TRBD1 matches 8 bases. The germline CDR1 and CDR2 sequences are SGHRS and YFSETQ. This CDR3 is 13 amino acids long. With V trimmed by 6 bases and J by 3 bases, 3 bases remained unmatched. The CDR3, as DNA: TGCGCCAGCACCACAGGGGGAACAGATACGCAGTATTTT. This gives the protein CASTTGGTDTQYF.

This clonotype was found once. The rearrangement links TRBV29-1 to TRBJ1-1, with D perhaps matching TRBD1 (5 bases). This CDR3 is 14 amino acids long. Germline CDR1 SQVTM, CDR2 ANQGSEA. The germline V and J ends were trimmed by 4 bases and 11 bases, with 23 bases remaining between them. The CDR3, as DNA: TGCAGCGTTGTGGGCAGTAGGTACATGGGGGAGGCTTTCTTT. Amino acid sequence: CSVVGSRYMGEAFF.